This T cell receptor (beta chain) emerged from a study of CD8+CD57+ T cells in acquired aplastic anemia. As for the study in general: When averaged, DNA from sorted CD4+ and CD8+ cells came to 2.5 to 4 ug. Study results and limitations: Between the patient and control groups, CD8+ Simpson's diversity did not differ significantly.

Genomic DNA constituted the template upon which TCR beta VDJ and CDR3 profiling was performed. TCRdb itself ran the reads through MiXCR, one entry per CDR3 protein. The sample shows approximately 200,000 distinct CDR3 sequences, roughly 56% of them seen only once. This clonotype was detected many times. The antigen is not known. V lost 8 bases, J lost 0 bases, and 17 bases lay in between. This CDR3 has 17 amino acids. Germline lookup yields CDR1 SNHLY and CDR2 FYNNEI. The rearrangement joins TRBV2 to TRBJ1-6; D not certain. Sequencing was performed on sorted CD4+, CD8+, or CD8+CD57+ T cells (not recorded which) from PBMCs. This clonotype was obtained from a human donor in good health, serving as a control. The CDR3: CASANTGSSSYNSPLHF. The CDR3 bases are TGTGCCAGCGCAAACACGGGATCGAGCTCCTATAATTCACCCCTCCACTTT.